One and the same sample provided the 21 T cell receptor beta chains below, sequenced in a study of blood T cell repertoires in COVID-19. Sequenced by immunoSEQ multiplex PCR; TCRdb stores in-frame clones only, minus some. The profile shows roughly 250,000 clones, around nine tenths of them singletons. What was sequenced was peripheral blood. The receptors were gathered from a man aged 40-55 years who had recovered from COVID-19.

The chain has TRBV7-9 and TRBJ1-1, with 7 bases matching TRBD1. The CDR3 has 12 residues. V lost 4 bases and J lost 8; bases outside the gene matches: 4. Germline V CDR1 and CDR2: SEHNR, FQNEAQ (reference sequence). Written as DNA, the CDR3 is TGTGCCAGCAGCTCAGACAGGGTCGAAGCTTTCTTT. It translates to CASSSDRVEAFF.

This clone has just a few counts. Here the CDR3 DNA reads TGTGCCAGTAGGGGCGAGACCCAGTACTTC. It is translated as CASRGETQYF. The rearrangement uses TRBV19 and TRBJ2-5; D not certain. The CDR3 runs to 10 residues. Between the trimmed V and J ends, which lost 6 bases and 5 bases, there was a span of 4 bases. Germline CDR1 and CDR2: LNHDA and SQIVND (reference sequence).

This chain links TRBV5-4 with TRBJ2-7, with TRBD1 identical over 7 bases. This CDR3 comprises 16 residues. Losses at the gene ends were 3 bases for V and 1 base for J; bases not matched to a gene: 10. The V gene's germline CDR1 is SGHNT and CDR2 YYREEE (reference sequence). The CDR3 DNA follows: TGTGCCAGCAGCTCCGGGGTTAGGACAGGTTCCTACGAGCAGTACTTC. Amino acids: CASSSGVRTGSYEQYF.

The CDR3 DNA sequence: TGTGCCAGCTCCAGGGACAGGGGGCGGAATGAAAAACTGTTTTTT. Translated, it gives CASSRDRGRNEKLFF. The chain combines TRBV6-5 with TRBJ1-4; the match to TRBD1 covers 12 bases. The germline V gene has CDR1 MNHEY and CDR2 SVGAGI. This CDR3 spans 15 amino acids. Trimming cost V 8 bases and J 5 bases; bases outside gene matches: 6.

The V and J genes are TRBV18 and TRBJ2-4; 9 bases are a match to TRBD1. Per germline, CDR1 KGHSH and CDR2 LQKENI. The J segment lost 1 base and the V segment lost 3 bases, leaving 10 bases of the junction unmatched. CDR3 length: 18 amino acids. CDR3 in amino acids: CASSPSAPGQGAKNIQYF. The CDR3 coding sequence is TGTGCCAGCTCACCTTCGGCCCCGGGACAGGGTGCCAAAAACATTCAGTACTTC.

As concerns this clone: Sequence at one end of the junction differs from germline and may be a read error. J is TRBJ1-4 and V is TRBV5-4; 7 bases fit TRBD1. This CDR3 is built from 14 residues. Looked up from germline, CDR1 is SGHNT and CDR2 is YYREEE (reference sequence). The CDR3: CASSRQGPNEKLFF. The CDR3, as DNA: TGTGCCAGCAGCCGACAGGGCCCTAACGAAAAACTGTTTTTT.

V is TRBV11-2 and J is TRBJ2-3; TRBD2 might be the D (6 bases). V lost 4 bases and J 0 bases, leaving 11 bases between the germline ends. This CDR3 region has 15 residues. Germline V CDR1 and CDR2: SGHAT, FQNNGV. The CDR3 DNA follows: TGTGCCAGCAGCTGGAGCGCGGGGAGCACAGATACGCAGTATTTT. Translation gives CASSWSAGSTDTQYF.

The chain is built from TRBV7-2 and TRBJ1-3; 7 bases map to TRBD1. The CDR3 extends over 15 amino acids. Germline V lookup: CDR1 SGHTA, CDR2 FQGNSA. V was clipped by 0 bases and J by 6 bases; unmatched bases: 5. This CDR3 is CASSLAQTGPNTIYF. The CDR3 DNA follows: TGTGCCAGCAGCTTAGCCCAGACAGGGCCAAACACCATATATTTT.

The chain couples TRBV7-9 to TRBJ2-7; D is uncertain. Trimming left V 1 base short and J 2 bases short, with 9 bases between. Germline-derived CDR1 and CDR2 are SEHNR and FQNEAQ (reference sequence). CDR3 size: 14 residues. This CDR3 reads CASSLGVKPYEQYF. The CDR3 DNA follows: TGTGCCAGCAGCTTAGGTGTGAAGCCCTACGAGCAGTACTTC.

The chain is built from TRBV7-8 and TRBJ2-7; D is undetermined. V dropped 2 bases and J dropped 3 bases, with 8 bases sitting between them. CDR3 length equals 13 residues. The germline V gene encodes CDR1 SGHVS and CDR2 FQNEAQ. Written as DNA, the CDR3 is TGTGCCAGCAGCTTATTTAACAGCTACGAGCAGTACTTC. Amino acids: CASSLFNSYEQYF.

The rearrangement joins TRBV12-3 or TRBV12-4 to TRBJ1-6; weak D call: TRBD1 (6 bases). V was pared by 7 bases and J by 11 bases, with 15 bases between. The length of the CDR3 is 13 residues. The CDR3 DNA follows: TGTGCCAGCAAAAGGGGACAAGGTACACCCCTCCACTTT. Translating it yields CASKRGQGTPLHF.

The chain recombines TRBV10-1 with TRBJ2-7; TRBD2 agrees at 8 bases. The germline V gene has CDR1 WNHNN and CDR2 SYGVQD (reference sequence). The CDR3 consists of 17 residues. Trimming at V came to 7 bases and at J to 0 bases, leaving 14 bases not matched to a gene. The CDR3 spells CASTPPPLAGNSYEQYF. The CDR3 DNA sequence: TGCGCCAGCACTCCTCCCCCCCTAGCGGGTAACTCCTACGAGCAGTACTTC.

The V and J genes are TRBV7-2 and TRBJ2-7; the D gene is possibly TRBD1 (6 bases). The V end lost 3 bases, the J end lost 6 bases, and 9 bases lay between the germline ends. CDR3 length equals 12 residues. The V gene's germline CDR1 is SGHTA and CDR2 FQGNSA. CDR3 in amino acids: CASSFSRGEQYF. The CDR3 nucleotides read TGTGCCAGCAGCTTTTCCAGGGGCGAGCAGTACTTC.

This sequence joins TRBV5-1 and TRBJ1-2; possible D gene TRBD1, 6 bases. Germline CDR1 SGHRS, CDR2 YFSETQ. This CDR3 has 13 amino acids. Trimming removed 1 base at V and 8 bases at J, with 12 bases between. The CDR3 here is CASSLPGDKGYTF. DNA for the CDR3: TGCGCCAGCAGCTTGCCAGGGGATAAAGGCTACACCTTC.

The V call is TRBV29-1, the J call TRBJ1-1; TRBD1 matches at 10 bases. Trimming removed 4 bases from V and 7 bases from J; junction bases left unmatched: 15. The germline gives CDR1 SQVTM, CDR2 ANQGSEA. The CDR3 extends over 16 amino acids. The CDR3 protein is CSVGYSGTGERGEAFF. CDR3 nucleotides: TGCAGCGTTGGATACTCCGGGACAGGGGAAAGGGGTGAAGCTTTCTTT.

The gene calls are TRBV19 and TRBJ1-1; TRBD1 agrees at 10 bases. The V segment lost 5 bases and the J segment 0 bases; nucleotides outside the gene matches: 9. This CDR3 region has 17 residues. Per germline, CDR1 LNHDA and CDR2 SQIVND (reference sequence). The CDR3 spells CASSSGTGAGMNTEAFF. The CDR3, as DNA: TGTGCCAGTAGTTCCGGGACAGGGGCGGGCATGAACACTGAAGCTTTCTTT. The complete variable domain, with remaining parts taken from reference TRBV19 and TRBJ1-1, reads DGGITQSPKYLFRKEGQNVTLSCEQNLNHDAMYWYRQDPGQGLRLIYYSQIVNDFQKGDIAEGYSVSREKKESFPLTVTSAQKNPTAFYLCASSSGTGAGMNTEAFFGQGTRLTVV.

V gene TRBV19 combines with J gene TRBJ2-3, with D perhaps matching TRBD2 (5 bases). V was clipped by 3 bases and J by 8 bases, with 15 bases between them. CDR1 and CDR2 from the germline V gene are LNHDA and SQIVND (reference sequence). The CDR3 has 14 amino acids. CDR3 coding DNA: TGTGCCAGTAGTATGGTGGGCTCCCGGGGTACGCAGTATTTT. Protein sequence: CASSMVGSRGTQYF.

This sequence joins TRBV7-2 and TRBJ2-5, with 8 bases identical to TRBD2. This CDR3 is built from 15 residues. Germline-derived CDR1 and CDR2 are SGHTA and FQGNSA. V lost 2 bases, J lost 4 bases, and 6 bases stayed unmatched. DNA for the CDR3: TGTGCCAGCAGCTTACCCTCGGGGGGGACAGAGACCCAGTACTTC. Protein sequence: CASSLPSGGTETQYF.

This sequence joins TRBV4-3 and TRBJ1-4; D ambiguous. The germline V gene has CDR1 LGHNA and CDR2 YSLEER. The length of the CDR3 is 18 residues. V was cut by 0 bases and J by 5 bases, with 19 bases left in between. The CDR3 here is CASSQDREGRPSNEKLFF. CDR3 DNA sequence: TGCGCCAGCAGCCAAGATAGGGAAGGGAGGCCCTCCAATGAAAAACTGTTTTTT.

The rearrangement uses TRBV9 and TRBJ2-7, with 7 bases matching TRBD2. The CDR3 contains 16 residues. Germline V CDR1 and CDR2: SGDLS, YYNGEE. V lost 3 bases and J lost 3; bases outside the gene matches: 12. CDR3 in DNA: TGTGCCAGCAGCGCCCACGGGGAAGCGGGGTACTACGAGCAGTACTTC. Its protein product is CASSAHGEAGYYEQYF.

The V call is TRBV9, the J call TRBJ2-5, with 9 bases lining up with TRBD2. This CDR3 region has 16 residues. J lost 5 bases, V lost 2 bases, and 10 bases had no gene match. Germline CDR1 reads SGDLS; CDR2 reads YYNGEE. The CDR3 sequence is CASSVPTSGPRETQYF. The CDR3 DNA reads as TGTGCCAGCAGCGTCCCGACTAGCGGCCCCAGGGAGACCCAGTACTTC.